These 6 T cell receptor beta chains originate from one sample sequenced in a study of T cells in narcolepsy. The table came from immunoSEQ multiplex PCR; TCRdb's copy has only in-frame clones and leaves some out. The data show tens of thousands of clones, around 81% seen once. Source material: CD45RA- memory CD4+ T cells from PBMCs. These TCRs come from a human donor with narcolepsy.

The chain employs TRBV13 and TRBJ1-6; D gene unclear. In germline, CDR1 is PRHDT, CDR2 FYEKMQ (reference sequence). The CDR3 contains 21 residues. The germline V and J ends were trimmed by 7 bases and 2 bases, with 30 bases remaining between them. The CDR3 loop is CASIGPKNMTEIDPYNSPLHF. The CDR3 coding sequence is TGTGCCAGCATTGGACCCAAAAACATGACCGAAATCGACCCCTATAATTCACCCCTCCACTTT. The whole variable domain, remainder taken from reference TRBV13 and TRBJ1-6, is AAGVIQSPRHLIKEKRETATLKCYPIPRHDTVYWYQQGPGQDPQFLISFYEKMQSDKGSIPDRFSAQQFSDYHSELNMSSLELGDSALYFCASIGPKNMTEIDPYNSPLHFGNGTRLTVT.

The gene calls are TRBV7-2 and TRBJ1-2; possibly TRBD1 for D (6 bases). Trimming left V 4 bases short and J 3 bases short, with 12 bases between. Germline lookup yields CDR1 SGHTA and CDR2 FQGNSA. The CDR3 is made up of 14 amino acids. CDR3 nucleotides: TGTGCCAGCAGCTCACAGGGATTGGACTATGGCTACACCTTC. It yields the protein CASSSQGLDYGYTF.

J is TRBJ1-1 and V is TRBV29-1; weak D call: TRBD1 (6 bases). Germline V gene sequence: CDR1 SQVTM, CDR2 ANQGSEA. V lost 1 base and J 6 bases, leaving 18 bases between the germline ends. The CDR3 contains 15 residues. This chain's CDR3 is CSVEGSGDRPSEAFF. The DNA for the CDR3 is TGCAGCGTTGAAGGTTCCGGTGACAGGCCCTCTGAAGCTTTCTTT.

The rearrangement joins TRBV29-1 to TRBJ2-6, with 7 bases aligning to TRBD1. Trimming cost V 6 bases and J 0 bases; bases outside gene matches: 8. The CDR3 contains 16 residues. CDR1 is SQVTM, CDR2 ANQGSEA, per germline. The CDR3 loop reads CSVTGTATSGANVLTF. Written as DNA, the CDR3 is TGCAGCGTCACCGGGACAGCCACCTCTGGGGCCAACGTCCTGACTTTC. The complete variable domain, with remaining parts taken from reference TRBV29-1 and TRBJ2-6, reads SAVISQKPSRDICQRGTSLTIQCQVDSQVTMMFWYRQQPGQSLTLIATANQGSEATYESGFVIDKFPISRPNLTFSTLTVSNMSPEDSSIYLCSVTGTATSGANVLTFGAGSRLTVL.

As to this clone: This specimen includes other DNA sequences encoding the same CDR3. This chain connects TRBV7-2 to TRBJ1-5; possibly TRBD1 for D (5 bases). The CDR3 contains 13 residues. V was trimmed by 6 bases and J by 5 bases, leaving 11 bases between them. The germline gives CDR1 SGHTA, CDR2 FQGNSA. CDR3: CASSYRGDQPQHF. Here the CDR3 DNA reads TGTGCCAGCAGTTATCGGGGGGATCAGCCCCAGCATTTT.

This clone was recorded only once. V is TRBV18 and J is TRBJ2-1, with 8 bases fitting TRBD1. V gave up 6 bases and J gave up 5 bases; unmatched junction bases: 12. The CDR3 totals 16 residues. Germline V gene data show CDR1 as KGHSH and CDR2 as LQKENI. This CDR3 reads CASSLQPGQAHNEQFF. The CDR3 region has the DNA TGTGCCAGCTCGCTACAACCGGGACAGGCCCACAATGAGCAGTTCTTC.